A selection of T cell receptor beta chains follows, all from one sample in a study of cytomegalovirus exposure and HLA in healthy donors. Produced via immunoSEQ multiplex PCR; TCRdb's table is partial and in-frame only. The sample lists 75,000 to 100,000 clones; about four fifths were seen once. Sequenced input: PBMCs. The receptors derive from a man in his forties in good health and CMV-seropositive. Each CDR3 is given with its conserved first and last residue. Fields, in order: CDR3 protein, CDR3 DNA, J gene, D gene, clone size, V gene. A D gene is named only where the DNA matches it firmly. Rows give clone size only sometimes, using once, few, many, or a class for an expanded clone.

CDR3 protein: CASSKDRVVYEQYF
CDR3 DNA: TGTGCCAGCAGCAAGGACAGGGTAGTCTACGAGCAGTACTTC
J gene: TRBJ2-7
D gene: TRBD1
clone size: .
V gene: TRBV7-2

CDR3 protein: CSVSPEETQYF
CDR3 DNA: TGCAGTGTTAGCCCAGAAGAGACCCAGTACTTC
J gene: TRBJ2-5
D gene: .
clone size: .
V gene: TRBV20-1

CDR3 protein: CASSQVGGSLSDTQYF
CDR3 DNA: TGCGCCAGCAGCCAAGTTGGGGGGAGTTTGTCAGATACGCAGTATTTT
J gene: TRBJ2-3
D gene: .
clone size: few
V gene: TRBV5-1

CDR3 protein: CASRRDIYSNQPQHF
CDR3 DNA: TGTGCCAGCAGAAGGGACATTTATAGCAATCAGCCCCAGCATTTT
J gene: TRBJ1-5
D gene: .
clone size: .
V gene: TRBV6-1

CDR3 protein: CASSFISGRTYNEQFF
CDR3 DNA: TGTGCCAGCAGTTTCATTAGCGGGAGGACCTACAATGAGCAGTTCTTC
J gene: TRBJ2-1
D gene: TRBD2
clone size: .
V gene: TRBV27

CDR3 protein: CASSPRQRSGNTIYF
CDR3 DNA: TGTGCCAGTAGTCCTAGACAGCGCTCTGGAAACACCATATATTTT
J gene: TRBJ1-3
D gene: .
clone size: .
V gene: TRBV19

CDR3 protein: CAWSVPGTAYEQYF
CDR3 DNA: TGTGCCTGGAGTGTACCGGGGACAGCCTACGAGCAGTACTTC
J gene: TRBJ2-7
D gene: TRBD1
clone size: once
V gene: TRBV30

CDR3 protein: CASSADRANEKLFF
CDR3 DNA: TGTGCCAGCAGCGCAGACAGGGCAAATGAAAAACTGTTTTTT
J gene: TRBJ1-4
D gene: TRBD1
clone size: .
V gene: TRBV2

CDR3 protein: CASSHVLSGDNYGYTF
CDR3 DNA: TGCGCCAGCAGCCATGTTTTGTCAGGGGATAACTATGGCTACACCTTC
J gene: TRBJ1-2
D gene: .
clone size: .
V gene: TRBV4-1

CDR3 protein: CASNPGGGGEWDPEAFF
CDR3 DNA: TGTGCCAGCAACCCCGGTGGGGGGGGAGAGTGGGACCCTGAAGCTTTCTTT
J gene: TRBJ1-1
D gene: .
clone size: few
V gene: TRBV28

CDR3 protein: CASSAPVGQGRLFF
CDR3 DNA: TGTGCCAGCAGTGCCCCTGTTGGTCAGGGAAGGTTGTTCTTC
J gene: TRBJ2-1
D gene: .
clone size: .
V gene: TRBV6-5

CDR3 protein: CASSVAANTGELFF
CDR3 DNA: TGTGCCAGTAGTGTAGCGGCGAACACCGGGGAGCTGTTTTTT
J gene: TRBJ2-2
D gene: .
clone size: .
V gene: TRBV19

CDR3 protein: CASSPSPQGTQPQHF
CDR3 DNA: TGTGCCAGCTCACCATCCCCACAGGGAACTCAGCCCCAGCATTTT
J gene: TRBJ1-5
D gene: .
clone size: .
V gene: TRBV18

CDR3 protein: CASSLGAGDPIYGYTF
CDR3 DNA: TGTGCCAGCAGCTTGGGGGCAGGGGACCCCATCTATGGCTACACCTTC
J gene: TRBJ1-2
D gene: .
clone size: .
V gene: TRBV5-6

CDR3 protein: CASSYSGGGLNQPQHF
CDR3 DNA: TGTGCCAGTTCCTATTCGGGGGGGGGACTAAATCAGCCCCAGCATTTT
J gene: TRBJ1-5
D gene: .
clone size: .
V gene: TRBV19

CDR3 protein: CASRGLLTGGGSSNTEAFF
CDR3 DNA: TGCGCCAGCAGGGGACTCCTCACGGGGGGGGGATCTTCGAACACTGAAGCTTTCTTT
J gene: TRBJ1-1
D gene: .
clone size: .
V gene: TRBV5-1

CDR3 protein: CASSAYSGGDTGELFF
CDR3 DNA: TGTGCCAGCAGCGCTTATAGCGGGGGGGACACCGGGGAGCTGTTTTTT
J gene: TRBJ2-2
D gene: TRBD2
clone size: .
V gene: TRBV9

CDR3 protein: CASSFLYTEAFF
CDR3 DNA: TGTGCCAGCAGTTTCCTTTACACTGAAGCTTTCTTT
J gene: TRBJ1-1
D gene: .
clone size: .
V gene: TRBV28

CDR3 protein: CASSTVEASSYEQYF
CDR3 DNA: TGTGCCAGTAGTACCGTGGAGGCCAGCAGTTACGAGCAGTACTTC
J gene: TRBJ2-7
D gene: .
clone size: once
V gene: TRBV19

CDR3 protein: CASSLRSTGDMNTEAFF
CDR3 DNA: TGTGCCAGCAGTTTAAGGTCGACAGGGGATATGAACACTGAAGCTTTCTTT
J gene: TRBJ1-1
D gene: TRBD1
clone size: .
V gene: TRBV27

CDR3 protein: CASSLGGLAGFNEQFF
CDR3 DNA: TGTGCCAGCAGCTTGGGTGGACTAGCGGGTTTTAATGAGCAGTTCTTC
J gene: TRBJ2-1
D gene: TRBD2
clone size: .
V gene: TRBV5-4

CDR3 protein: CSVEDLTGGTDTQYF
CDR3 DNA: TGCAGCGTTGAAGACCTGACAGGGGGCACAGATACGCAGTATTTT
J gene: TRBJ2-3
D gene: TRBD1
clone size: .
V gene: TRBV29-1

CDR3 protein: CASSLGASGTSEQYF
CDR3 DNA: TGTGCCAGCAGCTTAGGGGCTAGCGGGACGTCCGAGCAGTACTTC
J gene: TRBJ2-7
D gene: TRBD2
clone size: .
V gene: TRBV7-9

CDR3 protein: CASSIGMRGDTQYF
CDR3 DNA: TGTGCCAGCAGTATCGGGATGAGGGGGGATACGCAGTATTTT
J gene: TRBJ2-3
D gene: .
clone size: .
V gene: TRBV6-5

CDR3 protein: CASSSGQGFETQYF
CDR3 DNA: TGCGCCAGCAGCTCTGGACAGGGATTTGAGACCCAGTACTTC
J gene: TRBJ2-5
D gene: TRBD1
clone size: .
V gene: TRBV5-1

CDR3 protein: CAWSVFGGAASNYGYTF
CDR3 DNA: TGTGCCTGGAGTGTATTCGGGGGGGCAGCTTCTAACTATGGCTACACCTTC
J gene: TRBJ1-2
D gene: .
clone size: .
V gene: TRBV30

CDR3 protein: CASISGGNTIYF
CDR3 DNA: TGTGCCAGCATATCAGGTGGAAACACCATATATTTT
J gene: TRBJ1-3
D gene: .
clone size: .
V gene: TRBV6-1

CDR3 protein: CASSLGVAGYEQYF
CDR3 DNA: TGTGCCAGCAGCTTAGGGGTAGCGGGGTACGAGCAGTACTTC
J gene: TRBJ2-7
D gene: TRBD2
clone size: .
V gene: TRBV11-1

CDR3 protein: CASSISAGPPYEQYF
CDR3 DNA: TGTGCCAGTAGTATATCAGCGGGGCCTCCCTACGAGCAGTACTTC
J gene: TRBJ2-7
D gene: TRBD2
clone size: .
V gene: TRBV19

CDR3 protein: CASRDTYNSPLHF
CDR3 DNA: TGTGCCAGTCGAGATACCTATAATTCACCCCTCCACTTT
J gene: TRBJ1-6
D gene: .
clone size: .
V gene: TRBV19

CDR3 protein: CASSLSGATTDTQYF
CDR3 DNA: TGTGCCAGCAGCCTGAGCGGGGCCACCACAGATACGCAGTATTTT
J gene: TRBJ2-3
D gene: TRBD2
clone size: .
V gene: TRBV4-2

CDR3 protein: CASSQVGLAGVTGELFF
CDR3 DNA: TGCGCCAGCAGCCAAGTTGGACTAGCGGGAGTCACCGGGGAGCTGTTTTTT
J gene: TRBJ2-2
D gene: TRBD2
clone size: .
V gene: TRBV4-1

CDR3 protein: CASSPRAESNQPQHF
CDR3 DNA: TGTGCCAGCTCACCACGAGCTGAGAGCAATCAGCCCCAGCATTTT
J gene: TRBJ1-5
D gene: .
clone size: .
V gene: TRBV18

CDR3 protein: CASSFSLRADTQYF
CDR3 DNA: TGTGCCAGCAGTTTTTCCTTGAGGGCAGATACGCAGTATTTT
J gene: TRBJ2-3
D gene: .
clone size: once
V gene: TRBV27

CDR3 protein: CASSLGQGVELTEAFF
CDR3 DNA: TGCGCCAGCAGCTTGGGGCAGGGGGTGGAATTGACTGAAGCTTTCTTT
J gene: TRBJ1-1
D gene: TRBD1
clone size: .
V gene: TRBV5-1

CDR3 protein: CASSLAMRLGTGELFF
CDR3 DNA: TGCGCCAGCAGCTTGGCCATGAGACTGGGCACCGGGGAGCTGTTTTTT
J gene: TRBJ2-2
D gene: .
clone size: .
V gene: TRBV5-1

CDR3 protein: CASASGREGVTDTQYF
CDR3 DNA: TGCGCCAGCGCCTCAGGGCGGGAGGGAGTCACAGATACGCAGTATTTT
J gene: TRBJ2-3
D gene: TRBD2
clone size: .
V gene: TRBV10-1

CDR3 protein: CASSRQGASTGELFF
CDR3 DNA: TGCGCCAGCAGCCGACAGGGGGCAAGTACCGGGGAGCTGTTTTTT
J gene: TRBJ2-2
D gene: TRBD1
clone size: few
V gene: TRBV5-1

CDR3 protein: CASSILHRSQNIQYF
CDR3 DNA: TGTGCCAGTAGTATACTACACAGGAGTCAAAACATTCAGTACTTC
J gene: TRBJ2-4
D gene: .
clone size: .
V gene: TRBV19

CDR3 protein: CASSFESGDTQYF
CDR3 DNA: TGCGCCAGCAGCTTCGAGTCAGGAGATACGCAGTATTTT
J gene: TRBJ2-3
D gene: .
clone size: .
V gene: TRBV5-1

CDR3 protein: CATGEGYGYTF
CDR3 DNA: TGTGCCACCGGAGAGGGTTATGGCTACACCTTC
J gene: TRBJ1-2
D gene: .
clone size: .
V gene: TRBV6-5

CDR3 protein: CASSLDVDRGLGGYTF
CDR3 DNA: TGTGCCAGCAGCTTGGATGTGGACAGGGGGTTGGGTGGCTACACCTTC
J gene: TRBJ1-2
D gene: TRBD1
clone size: .
V gene: TRBV5-8

CDR3 protein: CSSTRDNYNSPLHF
CDR3 DNA: TGTTCCAGCACTCGGGACAATTATAATTCACCCCTCCACTTT
J gene: TRBJ1-6
D gene: .
clone size: .
V gene: TRBV7-9

CDR3 protein: CASSYMAGGGSEQYF
CDR3 DNA: TGTGCCAGCAGTTACATGGCGGGAGGAGGCTCAGAGCAGTACTTC
J gene: TRBJ2-7
D gene: TRBD2
clone size: .
V gene: TRBV6-5

CDR3 protein: CASSPEGVGYGYTF
CDR3 DNA: TGCGCCAGCAGTCCAGAGGGAGTAGGCTATGGCTACACCTTC
J gene: TRBJ1-2
D gene: .
clone size: .
V gene: TRBV10-1

CDR3 protein: CASSSPGGRGYTF
CDR3 DNA: TGCGCCAGCAGCTCCCCTGGAGGGCGAGGCTACACCTTC
J gene: TRBJ1-2
D gene: .
clone size: .
V gene: TRBV4-1

CDR3 protein: CASSRGQGETQYF
CDR3 DNA: TGTGCCAGCAGCCGGGGGCAGGGAGAGACCCAGTACTTC
J gene: TRBJ2-5
D gene: .
clone size: .
V gene: TRBV14

CDR3 protein: CASSQAGTGGNNEQFF
CDR3 DNA: TGCGCCAGCAGCCAGGCCGGGACAGGGGGAAACAATGAGCAGTTCTTC
J gene: TRBJ2-1
D gene: TRBD1
clone size: .
V gene: TRBV4-1

CDR3 protein: CASRGLGHEQFF
CDR3 DNA: TGTGCCAGCAGGGGACTAGGGCATGAGCAGTTCTTC
J gene: TRBJ2-1
D gene: TRBD2
clone size: .
V gene: TRBV2

CDR3 protein: CASSPGTGNQPQHF
CDR3 DNA: TGTGCCAGCAGTCCCGGGACAGGCAATCAGCCCCAGCATTTT
J gene: TRBJ1-5
D gene: TRBD1
clone size: .
V gene: TRBV6-5

CDR3 protein: CASSSRLAGFNEQFF
CDR3 DNA: TGTGCCAGCAGCTCCCGCTTAGCGGGGTTCAATGAGCAGTTCTTC
J gene: TRBJ2-1
D gene: TRBD2
clone size: .
V gene: TRBV11-3

CDR3 protein: CASGLGGADTQYF
CDR3 DNA: TGTGCTAGTGGTTTAGGCGGCGCAGATACGCAGTATTTT
J gene: TRBJ2-3
D gene: .
clone size: .
V gene: TRBV12-5

CDR3 protein: CASSHRGDSGNTIYF
CDR3 DNA: TGTGCCAGCAGCCACAGGGGTGACTCTGGAAACACCATATATTTT
J gene: TRBJ1-3
D gene: TRBD1
clone size: .
V gene: TRBV7-9

CDR3 protein: CSVPLGAGELFF
CDR3 DNA: TGCAGCGTCCCGCTGGGAGCCGGGGAGCTGTTTTTT
J gene: TRBJ2-2
D gene: .
clone size: .
V gene: TRBV29-1

CDR3 protein: CASRELAGRYNEQFF
CDR3 DNA: TGTGCCAGCAGGGAATTAGCGGGAAGGTACAATGAGCAGTTCTTC
J gene: TRBJ2-1
D gene: TRBD2
clone size: once
V gene: TRBV11-2